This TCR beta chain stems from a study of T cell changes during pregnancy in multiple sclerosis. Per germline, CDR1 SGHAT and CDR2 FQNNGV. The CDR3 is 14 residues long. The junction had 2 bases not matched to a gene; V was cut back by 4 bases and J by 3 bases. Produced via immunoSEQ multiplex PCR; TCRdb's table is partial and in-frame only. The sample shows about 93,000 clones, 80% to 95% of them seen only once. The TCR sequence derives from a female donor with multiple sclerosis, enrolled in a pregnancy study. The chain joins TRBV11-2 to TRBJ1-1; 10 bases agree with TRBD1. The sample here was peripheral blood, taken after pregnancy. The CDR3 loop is CASSYGTGDTEAFF. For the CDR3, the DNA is TGTGCCAGCAGCTACGGGACAGGGGACACTGAAGCTTTCTTT.